Included here is one T cell receptor beta chain sequence, with context. The data were obtained in a study of monozygotic twins with inflammatory bowel disease. UMIs incorporating a 6-nucleotide sample barcode were appended by means of template switching. TCRdb re-called the 5' RACE reads and shows each CDR3 protein once, DNA omitted. The repertoire table contains about 330,000 distinct CDR3 sequences. Sequencing input: blood. The source is a human donor with ulcerative colitis or Crohn's disease, or a healthy co-twin of an affected twin (not recorded which).

CDR3 region: CAISESDRDQPQHF. The J gene is TRBJ1-5, the V gene TRBV10-3; absent DNA, TCRdb's TRBD1 call cannot be checked. The CDR3 contains 14 residues. Germline CDR1 reads ENHRY; CDR2 reads SYGVKD.